This T cell receptor beta chain comes out of a study of CD8+ T cells in alopecia areata. In its sample, this clone was seen a few times. cDNA reverse transcribed from extracted RNA served as the sequencing template. TCRdb keeps only in-frame clones here, not all; method: immunoSEQ multiplex PCR. The sample lists about 150,000 clones, 45% to 65% seen once, with roughly 15% in the top ten. Per the germline V gene, CDR1 is GTSNPN and CDR2 is SVGIG (reference sequence). This CDR3 region has 12 residues. The trim removed 5 bases at V and 9 bases at J, leaving 6 bases unmatched. Treatment defined: oral pan-JAK inhibitor, 5-10 mg twice daily.

This specimen was CD8+ T cells sorted from blood, taken at week 4, from a patient treated with tofacitinib. This TCR derives from a human donor with alopecia areata. The genes are TRBV30 and TRBJ2-1; 8 bases agree with TRBD1. The CDR3 DNA sequence: TGTGCCTGGGATACAGGGGGAACTGAGCAGTTCTTC. Translated: CAWDTGGTEQFF.